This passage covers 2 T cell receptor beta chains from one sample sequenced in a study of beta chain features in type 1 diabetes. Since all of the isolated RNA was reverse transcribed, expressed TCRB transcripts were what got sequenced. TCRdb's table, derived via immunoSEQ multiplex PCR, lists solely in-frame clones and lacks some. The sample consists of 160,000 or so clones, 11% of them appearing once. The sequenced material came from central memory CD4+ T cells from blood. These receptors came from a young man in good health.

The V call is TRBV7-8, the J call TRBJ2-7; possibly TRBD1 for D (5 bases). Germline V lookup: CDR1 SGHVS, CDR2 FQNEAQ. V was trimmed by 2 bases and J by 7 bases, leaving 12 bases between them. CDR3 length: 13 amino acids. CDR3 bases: TGTGCCAGCAGCTTATACCGTTCAGGGGAGCAGTACTTC. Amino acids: CASSLYRSGEQYF.

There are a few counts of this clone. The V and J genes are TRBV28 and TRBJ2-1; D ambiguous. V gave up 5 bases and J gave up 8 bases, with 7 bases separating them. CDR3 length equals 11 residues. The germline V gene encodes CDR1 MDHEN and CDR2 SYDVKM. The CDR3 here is CASSRSHEQFF. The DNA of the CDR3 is TGTGCCAGCAGTCGATCGCATGAGCAGTTCTTC.